The next 8 T cell receptor beta chains were all read from a single sample in a study of CD8+ T cells in alopecia areata. Reverse transcription of extracted RNA yielded cDNA, which provided the sequencing template. Clones were read by immunoSEQ multiplex PCR, and TCRdb kept only the in-frame ones, dropping some. The data contain some 160,000 clones, more than 55% of them seen just once; the ten biggest clones take up 36%. Specimen: CD8+ T cells sorted from blood. The receptor set was obtained from a human donor in good health.

V usage is TRBV10-2 and J usage is TRBJ2-7; D uncertain. The CDR3 has 13 residues. The germline CDR1 and CDR2 sequences are WSHSY and SAAADI. Trimming took 2 bases from V and 0 from J, leaving 5 bases between them. CDR3 nucleotides: TGCGCCAGCAGTGAGGGAAGCTCCTACGAGCAGTACTTC. As protein: CASSEGSSYEQYF.

The chain links TRBV25-1 to TRBJ1-2; 7 bases are shared with TRBD1. The germline V gene has CDR1 MGHDK and CDR2 SYGVNS. The CDR3 loop spans 14 amino acids. J lost 4 bases, V lost 5 bases, and 7 bases had no gene match. The CDR3 loop is CASSNTGAGYGYTF. The CDR3 DNA sequence: TGTGCCAGCAGTAATACAGGGGCAGGCTATGGCTACACCTTC.

The chain carries TRBV28 and TRBJ1-1; the match to TRBD1 covers 7 bases. CDR3 length equals 12 residues. Per germline, CDR1 MDHEN and CDR2 SYDVKM. V lost 10 bases to trimming and J lost 4 bases; unmatched junction nucleotides: 6. CDR3 protein: CATKDRTTEAFF. The CDR3 bases are TGTGCCACCAAGGACAGGACCACTGAAGCTTTCTTT.

The V and J genes are TRBV29-1 and TRBJ2-1; 9 bases are a match to TRBD1. Germline trimming cut 2 bases from V and 7 bases from J; bases unmatched to any gene: 9. Per germline, CDR1 SQVTM and CDR2 ANQGSEA. The CDR3 covers 15 residues. CDR3 region: CSVERGTGILNEQFF. The CDR3 nucleotides read TGCAGCGTTGAAAGGGGGACAGGGATCCTTAATGAGCAGTTCTTC.

The count of this clone is one. The chain combines TRBV13 with TRBJ1-2; D gene unclear. The CDR3 has 15 amino acids. The germline V gene encodes CDR1 PRHDT and CDR2 FYEKMQ (reference sequence). Trimming took 2 bases from V and 7 from J, leaving 17 bases between them. CDR3 residues: CASSLNAPSWGGYTF. CDR3 sequence (DNA): TGTGCCAGCAGCTTAAATGCACCTAGCTGGGGTGGCTACACCTTC.

There are a few counts of this clone. The chain joins TRBV14 to TRBJ2-7; D is undetermined. The germline CDR1 and CDR2 sequences are SGHDN and FVKESK. This CDR3 is 12 amino acids long. V lost 10 bases and J lost 0, with 10 bases in between. DNA of the CDR3: TGTGCCAAGGACCGTTACTCCTACGAGCAGTACTTC. Translating gives CAKDRYSYEQYF.

This clone was counted between two and nine times. The V call is TRBV11-2, the J call TRBJ2-7; D might be TRBD2 (5 bases). V was shortened by 2 bases and J by 6 bases, with 11 bases between the two germline ends. The CDR3 has 13 residues. Looked up from germline, CDR1 is SGHAT and CDR2 is FQNNGV. The CDR3 reads CASSLREMAEQYF. In DNA form, the CDR3 reads TGTGCCAGCAGCTTAAGGGAGATGGCCGAGCAGTACTTC.

The V call is TRBV2, the J call TRBJ2-5, with unresolved D. The CDR3 length is 13 residues. Germline V gene lookup returns CDR1 SNHLY and CDR2 FYNNEI. V shed 11 bases and J shed 0 bases, with 13 bases lying between them. CDR3: CAVVIMDQETQYF. The CDR3 DNA follows: TGTGCCGTTGTTATTATGGACCAAGAGACCCAGTACTTC.